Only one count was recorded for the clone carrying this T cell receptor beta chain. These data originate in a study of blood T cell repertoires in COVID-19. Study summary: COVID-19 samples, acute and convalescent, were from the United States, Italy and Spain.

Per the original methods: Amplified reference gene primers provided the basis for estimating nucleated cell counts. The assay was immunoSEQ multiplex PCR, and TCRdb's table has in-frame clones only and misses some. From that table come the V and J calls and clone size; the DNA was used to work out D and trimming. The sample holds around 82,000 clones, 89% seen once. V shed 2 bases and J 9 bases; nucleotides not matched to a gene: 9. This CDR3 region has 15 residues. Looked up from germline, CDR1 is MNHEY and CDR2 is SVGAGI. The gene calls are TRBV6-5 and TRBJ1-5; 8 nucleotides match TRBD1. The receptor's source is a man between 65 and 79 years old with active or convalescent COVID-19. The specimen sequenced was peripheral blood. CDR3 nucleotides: TGTGCCAGCAGTTACCGCGGACAGGGATTTTTGCCCCAGCATTTT. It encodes CASSYRGQGFLPQHF.